The clone carrying this TCR beta chain was picked up one time. This sample is part of a study of control samples from healthy donors and cancer patients. The germline gives CDR1 SGHDT, CDR2 YYEEEE. The V end was cut by 0 bases, the J end by 4 bases, with 6 bases between. CDR3 length: 13 amino acids. Sequencing used immunoSEQ multiplex PCR; TCRdb keeps in-frame clones, though not all of them. The sample records some 130,000 clones, about 95% being singletons. The clonotype originates from a man aged 25-45 years in good health. The sample comprised blood. The chain uses TRBV5-6 and TRBJ2-3; possible D gene TRBD2, 6 bases. The DNA for the CDR3 is TGTGCCAGCAGCTTGGCGGGGGCAGATACGCAGTATTTT. It codes for CASSLAGADTQYF.